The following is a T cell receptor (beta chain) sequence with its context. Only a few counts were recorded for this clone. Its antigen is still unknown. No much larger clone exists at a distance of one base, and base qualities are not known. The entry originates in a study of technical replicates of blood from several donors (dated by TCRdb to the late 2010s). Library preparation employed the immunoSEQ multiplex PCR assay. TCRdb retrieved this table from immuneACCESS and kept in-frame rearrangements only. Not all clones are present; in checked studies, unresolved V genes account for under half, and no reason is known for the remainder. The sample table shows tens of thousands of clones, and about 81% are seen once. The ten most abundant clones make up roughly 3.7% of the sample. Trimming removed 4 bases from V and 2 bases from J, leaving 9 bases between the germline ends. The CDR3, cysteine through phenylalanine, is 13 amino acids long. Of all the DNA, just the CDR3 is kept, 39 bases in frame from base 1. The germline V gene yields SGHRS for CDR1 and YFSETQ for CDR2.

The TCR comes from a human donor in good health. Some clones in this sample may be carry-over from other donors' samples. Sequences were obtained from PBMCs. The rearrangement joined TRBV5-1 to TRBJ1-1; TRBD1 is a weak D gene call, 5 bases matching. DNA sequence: TGCGCCAGCAGCCCGGGGGTAAACACTGAAGCTTTCTTT. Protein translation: CASSPGVNTEAFF. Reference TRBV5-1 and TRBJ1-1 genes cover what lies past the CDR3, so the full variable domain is KAGVTQTPRYLIKTRGQQVTLSCSPISGHRSVSWYQQTPGQGLQFLFEYFSETQRNKGNFPGRFSGRQFSNSRSEMNVSTLELGDSALYLCASSPGVNTEAFFGQGTRLTVV.